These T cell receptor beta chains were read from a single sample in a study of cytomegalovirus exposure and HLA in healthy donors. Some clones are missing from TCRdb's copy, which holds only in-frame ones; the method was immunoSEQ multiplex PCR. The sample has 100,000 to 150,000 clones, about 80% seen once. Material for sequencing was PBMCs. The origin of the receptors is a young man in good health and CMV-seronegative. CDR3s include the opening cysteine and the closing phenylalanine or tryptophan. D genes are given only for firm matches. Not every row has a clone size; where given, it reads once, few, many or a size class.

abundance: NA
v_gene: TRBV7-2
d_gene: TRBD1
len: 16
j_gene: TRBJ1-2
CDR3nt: TGTGCCAGCAGCCTAGGACAGGGGACACCTAACTATGGCTACACCTTC
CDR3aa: CASSLGQGTPNYGYTF

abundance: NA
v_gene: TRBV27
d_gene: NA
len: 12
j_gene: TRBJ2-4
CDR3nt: TGTGCCAGCAGCCACGGGGGATGCATTCAGTACTTC
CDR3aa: CASSHGGCIQYF

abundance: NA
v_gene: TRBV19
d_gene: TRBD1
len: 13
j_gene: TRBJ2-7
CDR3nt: TGTGCCAGTGCTCCCGGGACAGCGAGAGAGCAGTACTTC
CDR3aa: CASAPGTAREQYF

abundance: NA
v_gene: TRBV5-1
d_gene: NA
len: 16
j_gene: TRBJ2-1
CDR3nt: TGCGCCAGCAGCTTCGCTCAAGGGAGTTCCTACAATGAGCAGTTCTTC
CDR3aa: CASSFAQGSSYNEQFF

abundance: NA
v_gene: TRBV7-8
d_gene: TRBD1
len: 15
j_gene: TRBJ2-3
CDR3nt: TGTGCCAGCAGCTTTTACAGGGGATCCACAGATACGCAGTATTTT
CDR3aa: CASSFYRGSTDTQYF

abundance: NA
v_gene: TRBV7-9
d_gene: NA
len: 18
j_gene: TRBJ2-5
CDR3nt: TGTGCCAGCAGCTCCCTTATCGGCCAGGTCCCCTTTGGCGAGACCCAGTACTTC
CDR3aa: CASSSLIGQVPFGETQYF

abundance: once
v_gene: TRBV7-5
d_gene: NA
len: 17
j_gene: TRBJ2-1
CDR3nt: TGTGCCAGAAGCTTACGTGAGGCTAGCGGAACCAACAATGAGCAGTTCTTC
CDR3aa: CARSLREASGTNNEQFF

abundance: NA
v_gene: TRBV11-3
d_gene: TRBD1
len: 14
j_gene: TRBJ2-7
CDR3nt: TGTGCCAGCAACAGACAGGGGGGCTCCTACGAGCAGTACTTC
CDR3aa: CASNRQGGSYEQYF

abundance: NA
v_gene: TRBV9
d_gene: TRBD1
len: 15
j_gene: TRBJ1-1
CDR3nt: TGTGCCAGCAGCGTAGGGACAGGGGGCTGGACTGAAGCTTTCTTT
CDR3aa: CASSVGTGGWTEAFF

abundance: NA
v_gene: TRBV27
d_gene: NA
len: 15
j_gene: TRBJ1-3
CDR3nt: TGTGCCAGCAGTTTATCGATACAGCCTGGAAACACCATATATTTT
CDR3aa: CASSLSIQPGNTIYF

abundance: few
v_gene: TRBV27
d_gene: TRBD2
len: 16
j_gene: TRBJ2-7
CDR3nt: TGTGCCAGCAGTTTTGGGTCTAGCGGCAACTCCTACGAGCAGTACTTC
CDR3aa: CASSFGSSGNSYEQYF

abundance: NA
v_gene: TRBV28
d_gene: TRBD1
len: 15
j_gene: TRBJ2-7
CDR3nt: TGTGCCAGCAGCCATGACAGGGGGCGGTCCTACGAGCAGTACTTC
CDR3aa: CASSHDRGRSYEQYF

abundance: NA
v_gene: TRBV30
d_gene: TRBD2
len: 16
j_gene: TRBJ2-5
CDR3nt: TGTGCCTGGAGTGTATGGGCTAGCGGGACTCAAGAGACCCAGTACTTC
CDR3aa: CAWSVWASGTQETQYF

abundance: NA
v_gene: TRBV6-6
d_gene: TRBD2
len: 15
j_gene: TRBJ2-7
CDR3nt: TGTGCCAGCAGTTACGGCGGGGGTTTGAGCTACGAGCAGTACTTC
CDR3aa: CASSYGGGLSYEQYF

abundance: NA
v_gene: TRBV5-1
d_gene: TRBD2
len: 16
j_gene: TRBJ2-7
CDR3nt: TGCGCCAGCAGCCTATTGACTAGCGGGACCTCCTACGAGCAGTACTTC
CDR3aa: CASSLLTSGTSYEQYF

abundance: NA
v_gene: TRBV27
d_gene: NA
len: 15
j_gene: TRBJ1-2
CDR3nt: TGTGCCAGCAGTTTATTCTTCCGCGGCAGCGATGGCTACACCTTC
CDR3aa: CASSLFFRGSDGYTF

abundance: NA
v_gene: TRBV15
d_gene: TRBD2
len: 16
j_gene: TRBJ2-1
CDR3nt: TGTGCCACCAGCCCCCCTAGCGGGAGGGCCTACAATGAGCAGTTCTTC
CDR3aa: CATSPPSGRAYNEQFF

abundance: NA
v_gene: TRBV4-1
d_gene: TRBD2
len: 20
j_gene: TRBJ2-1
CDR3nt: TGCGCCAGCAGCCGGACCCCTCCCGGGAGGGCCTATACGTCCTACAATGAGCAGTTCTTC
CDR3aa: CASSRTPPGRAYTSYNEQFF

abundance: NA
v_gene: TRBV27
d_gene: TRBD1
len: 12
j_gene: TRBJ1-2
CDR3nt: TGTGCCAGCAGCCGGGACAGGGCTAGCTACCCCTTC
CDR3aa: CASSRDRASYPF

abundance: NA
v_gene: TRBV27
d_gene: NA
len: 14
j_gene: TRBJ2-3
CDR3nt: TGTGCCAGCAGTCTCCGGACTAGCACAGATACGCAGTATTTT
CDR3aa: CASSLRTSTDTQYF

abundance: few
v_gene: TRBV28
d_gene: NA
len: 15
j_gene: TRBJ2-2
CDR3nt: TGTGCCAGCAGTTTCAGAGGGAGGCGCGCCGGGGAGCTGTTTTTT
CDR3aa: CASSFRGRRAGELFF

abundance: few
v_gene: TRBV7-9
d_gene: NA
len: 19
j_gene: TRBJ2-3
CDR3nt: TGTGCCAGCAGCCACATCGGTCCACTGGGCTCAGGAGGGGCAGATACGCAGTATTTT
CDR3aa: CASSHIGPLGSGGADTQYF

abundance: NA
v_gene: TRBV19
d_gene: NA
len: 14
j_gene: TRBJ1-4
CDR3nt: TGTGCCAGTCGCCTTGGACAAGTTAATGAAAAACTGTTTTTT
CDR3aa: CASRLGQVNEKLFF

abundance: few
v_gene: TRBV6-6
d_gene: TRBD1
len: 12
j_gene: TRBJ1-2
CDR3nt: TGTGCCAGCAGCCCCGGACAGGGCGGCTACACCTTC
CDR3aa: CASSPGQGGYTF

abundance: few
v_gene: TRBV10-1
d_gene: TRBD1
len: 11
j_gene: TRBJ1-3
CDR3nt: TGCGCCACGGGACAGGGGAACACCATATATTTT
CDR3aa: CATGQGNTIYF

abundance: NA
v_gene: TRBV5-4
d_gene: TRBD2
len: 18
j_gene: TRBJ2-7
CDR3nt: TGTGCCAGCAGCTTGGTTGGTAGGGGGACTAGCGAAATCTACGAGCAGTACTTC
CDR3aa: CASSLVGRGTSEIYEQYF

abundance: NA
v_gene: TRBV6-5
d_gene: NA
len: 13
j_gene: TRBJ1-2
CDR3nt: TGTGCCAGCAGTTACGGGCTGGGTGATGGCTACCCCTTC
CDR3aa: CASSYGLGDGYPF

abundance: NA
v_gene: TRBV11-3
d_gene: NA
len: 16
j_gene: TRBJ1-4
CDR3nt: TGTGCCAGCAGCTTAACTTTATGGCGGGGGAATGAAAAACTGTTTTTT
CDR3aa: CASSLTLWRGNEKLFF

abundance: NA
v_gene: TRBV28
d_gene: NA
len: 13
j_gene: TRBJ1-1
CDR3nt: TGTGCCAGTCAGACGGGAGAGAACACTGAAGCTTTCTTT
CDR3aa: CASQTGENTEAFF

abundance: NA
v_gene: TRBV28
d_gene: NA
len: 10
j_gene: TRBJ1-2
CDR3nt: TGTGCCAGCAGTAGGGAGGGCTACACCTTC
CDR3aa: CASSREGYTF

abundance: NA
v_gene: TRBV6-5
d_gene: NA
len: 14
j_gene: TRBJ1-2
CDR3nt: TGTGCCAGCAGTCCCCGACCGGGTGGCGTTAGCTACACCTTC
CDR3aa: CASSPRPGGVSYTF

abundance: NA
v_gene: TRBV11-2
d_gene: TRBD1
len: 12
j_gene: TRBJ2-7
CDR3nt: TGTGCCAGCAGCTTCGCAGGGGGAGAGCAGTACTTC
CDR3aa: CASSFAGGEQYF

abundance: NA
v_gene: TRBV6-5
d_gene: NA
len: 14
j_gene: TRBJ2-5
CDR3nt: TGTGCCAGCAGTTACTCCGGGACATGGAAGACCCAGTACTTC
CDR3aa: CASSYSGTWKTQYF

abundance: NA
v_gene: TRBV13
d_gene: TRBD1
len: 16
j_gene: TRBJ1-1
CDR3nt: TGTGCCAGCAGCCGCCATCCCGTCGCAGGGGGGAATGAAGCTTTCTTT
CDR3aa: CASSRHPVAGGNEAFF

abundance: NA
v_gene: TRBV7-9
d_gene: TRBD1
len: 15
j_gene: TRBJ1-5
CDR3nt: TGTGCCAGCACCACCGGGACAGACTCCAATCAGCCCCAGCATTTT
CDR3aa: CASTTGTDSNQPQHF

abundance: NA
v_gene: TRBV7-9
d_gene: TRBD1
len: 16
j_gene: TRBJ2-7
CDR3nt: TGTGCCAGCAGCGACCACGGACAGGGCATTGGCTACGAGCAGTACTTC
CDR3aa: CASSDHGQGIGYEQYF

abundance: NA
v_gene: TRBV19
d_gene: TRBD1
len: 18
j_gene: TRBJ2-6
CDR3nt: TGTGCCAGTAGTATCCTGGGACAGGGGAGGTCTGGGGCCAACGTCCTGACTTTC
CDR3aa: CASSILGQGRSGANVLTF

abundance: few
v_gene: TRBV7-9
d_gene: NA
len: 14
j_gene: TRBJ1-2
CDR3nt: TGTGCCAGCAGCTTAGGGGCAGAAAACTATGGCTACACCTTC
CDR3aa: CASSLGAENYGYTF

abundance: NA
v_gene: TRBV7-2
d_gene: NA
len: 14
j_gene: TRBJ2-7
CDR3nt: TGTGCCAGCAGCCCCCAGGGTGGAACCTACGAGCAGTACTTC
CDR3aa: CASSPQGGTYEQYF

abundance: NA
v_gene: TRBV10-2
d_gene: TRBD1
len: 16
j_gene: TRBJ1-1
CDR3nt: TGCGCCAGCAGTGAGCAGGCCAGGGGGTTGACCACTGAAGCTTTCTTT
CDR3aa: CASSEQARGLTTEAFF

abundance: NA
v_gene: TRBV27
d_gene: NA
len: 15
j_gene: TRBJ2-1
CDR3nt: TGTGCCAGCAGTTTCCAGGGGCCCTCCTACAATGAGCAGTTCTTC
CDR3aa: CASSFQGPSYNEQFF

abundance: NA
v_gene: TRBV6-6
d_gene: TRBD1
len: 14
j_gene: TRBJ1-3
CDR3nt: TGTGCCAGCAGGCGGACAGGGGATCGGAACACCATATATTTT
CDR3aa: CASRRTGDRNTIYF

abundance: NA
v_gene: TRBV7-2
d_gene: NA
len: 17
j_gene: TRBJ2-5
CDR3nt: TGTGCCAGCAGCTTAGAGGTATTCGGCTTGGGGGCGGAGACCCAGTACTTC
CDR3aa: CASSLEVFGLGAETQYF

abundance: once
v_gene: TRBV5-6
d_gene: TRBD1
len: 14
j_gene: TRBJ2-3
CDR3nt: TGTGCCAGCAGCCCCCGGGACAGGAGAGATACGCAGTATTTT
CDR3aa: CASSPRDRRDTQYF

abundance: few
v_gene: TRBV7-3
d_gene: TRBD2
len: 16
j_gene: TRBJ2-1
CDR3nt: TGTGCCAGCAGCTCCCGCAGCGGGAGAATTTACAATGAGCAGTTCTTC
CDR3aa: CASSSRSGRIYNEQFF

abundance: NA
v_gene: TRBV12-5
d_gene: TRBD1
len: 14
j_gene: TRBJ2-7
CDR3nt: TGTGCTAGTGATAGGACAGGGGGGGGGTACGAGCAGTACTTC
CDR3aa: CASDRTGGGYEQYF

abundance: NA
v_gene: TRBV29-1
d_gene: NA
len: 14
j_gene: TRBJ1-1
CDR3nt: TGCAGCGTTGAAAGGTGGCAGGGGCAGGCTGAAGCTTTCTTT
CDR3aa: CSVERWQGQAEAFF

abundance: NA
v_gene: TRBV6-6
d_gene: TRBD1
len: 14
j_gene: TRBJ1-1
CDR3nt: TGTGCCAGCAGTGCACAGGGGCCTGAGGCTGAAGCTTTCTTT
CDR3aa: CASSAQGPEAEAFF

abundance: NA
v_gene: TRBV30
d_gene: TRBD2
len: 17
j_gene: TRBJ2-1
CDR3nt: TGTGCCTGGAGGGATACCCTGGCCCAGGGAGGGTTGCACGGGCAGTTCTTC
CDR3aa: CAWRDTLAQGGLHGQFF

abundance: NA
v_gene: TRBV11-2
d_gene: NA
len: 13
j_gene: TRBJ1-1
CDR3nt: TGTGCCAGCAGCTTAGGGACAGATACTGAAGCTTTCTTT
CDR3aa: CASSLGTDTEAFF

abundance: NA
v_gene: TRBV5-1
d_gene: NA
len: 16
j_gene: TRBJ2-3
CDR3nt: TGCGCCAGCAGCTTGGGAGGCTGGGTCGACACAGATACGCAGTATTTT
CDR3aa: CASSLGGWVDTDTQYF

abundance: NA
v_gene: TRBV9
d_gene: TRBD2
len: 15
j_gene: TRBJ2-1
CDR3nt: TGTGCCAGCAGCCCCGGGACTAGCGGCTACAATGAGCAGTTCTTC
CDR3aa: CASSPGTSGYNEQFF

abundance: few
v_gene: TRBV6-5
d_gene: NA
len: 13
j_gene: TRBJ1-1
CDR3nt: TGTGCCAGCAGTTACGGGGGGGTTACTGAAGCTTTCTTT
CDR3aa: CASSYGGVTEAFF

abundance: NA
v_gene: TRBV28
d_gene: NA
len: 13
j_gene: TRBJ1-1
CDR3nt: TGTGCCAGCAGTCACCCGGGAGGGGCTGAAGCTTTCTTT
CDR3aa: CASSHPGGAEAFF

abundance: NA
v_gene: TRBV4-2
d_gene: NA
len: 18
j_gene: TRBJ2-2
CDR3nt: TGTGCCAGCAGCCAAGGCAGGGCCGAATCACGAAACACCGGGGAGCTGTTTTTT
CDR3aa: CASSQGRAESRNTGELFF

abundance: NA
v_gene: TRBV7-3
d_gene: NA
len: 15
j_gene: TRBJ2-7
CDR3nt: TGTGCCAGCAGCTTAAGTCACGCGGGCTCCGGCGAGCAGTACTTC
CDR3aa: CASSLSHAGSGEQYF

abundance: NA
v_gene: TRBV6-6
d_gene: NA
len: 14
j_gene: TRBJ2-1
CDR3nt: TGTGCCAGCAGTTACTTTGGGGGAGGCAATGAGCAGTTCTTC
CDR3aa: CASSYFGGGNEQFF